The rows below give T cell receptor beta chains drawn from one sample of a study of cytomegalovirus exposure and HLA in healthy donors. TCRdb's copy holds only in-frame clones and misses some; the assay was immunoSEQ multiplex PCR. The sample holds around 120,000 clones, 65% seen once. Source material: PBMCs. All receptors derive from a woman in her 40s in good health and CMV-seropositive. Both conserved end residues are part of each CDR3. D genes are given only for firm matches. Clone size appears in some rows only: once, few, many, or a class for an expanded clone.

CDR3: CASSLSGGVRPQHF
DNA: TGTGCCAGCAGTTTATCGGGGGGGGTAAGGCCCCAGCATTTT
length: 14
D: -
J: TRBJ1-5
size: -
V: TRBV27

CDR3: CASSSTGNYEQYF
DNA: TGTGCCAGCAGTTCAACAGGGAACTACGAGCAGTACTTC
length: 13
D: -
J: TRBJ2-7
size: -
V: TRBV27

CDR3: CASSKDQEGGFNEQFF
DNA: TGTGCCAGCAGCAAAGACCAGGAGGGCGGATTCAATGAGCAGTTCTTC
length: 16
D: -
J: TRBJ2-1
size: -
V: TRBV21-1

CDR3: CASSSGTELSYEQYF
DNA: TGTGCCAGCAGCTCGGGGACAGAACTCTCCTACGAGCAGTACTTC
length: 15
D: TRBD1
J: TRBJ2-7
size: -
V: TRBV7-9

CDR3: CASSPPPRGEKLFF
DNA: TGTGCCAGCAGCCCCCCCCCAAGGGGGGAAAAACTGTTTTTT
length: 14
D: -
J: TRBJ1-4
size: -
V: TRBV7-9

CDR3: CASSFDYEQYF
DNA: TGTGCCAGCAGCTTTGACTACGAGCAGTACTTC
length: 11
D: -
J: TRBJ2-7
size: few
V: TRBV7-9

CDR3: CASSLAGGLSSYEQYF
DNA: TGTGCCAGCAGTTTGGCTGGGGGGTTAAGCTCCTACGAGCAGTACTTC
length: 16
D: -
J: TRBJ2-7
size: -
V: TRBV28

CDR3: CASSVEAYVADTQYF
DNA: TGTGCCAGCAGCGTAGAAGCGTACGTCGCAGATACGCAGTATTTT
length: 15
D: -
J: TRBJ2-3
size: -
V: TRBV9

CDR3: CASSHGLAGGRGQETQYF
DNA: TGTGCCAGCAGTCACGGACTAGCGGGAGGGAGGGGCCAAGAGACCCAGTACTTC
length: 18
D: TRBD2
J: TRBJ2-5
size: -
V: TRBV5-4

CDR3: CASTTGLYNEQFF
DNA: TGTGCCAGCACGACGGGTTTGTACAATGAGCAGTTCTTC
length: 13
D: -
J: TRBJ2-1
size: once
V: TRBV27

CDR3: CASSLRLASYEQYF
DNA: TGTGCCAGCAGCCTGCGGCTAGCATCCTACGAGCAGTACTTC
length: 14
D: -
J: TRBJ2-7
size: -
V: TRBV7-2

CDR3: CASSPLQGVTNEKLFF
DNA: TGTGCCAGCAGCCCTCTTCAGGGGGTAACTAATGAAAAACTGTTTTTT
length: 16
D: TRBD1
J: TRBJ1-4
size: -
V: TRBV5-4

CDR3: CASSSQDRGLEKLFF
DNA: TGTGCCAGCAGCTCCCAGGACAGGGGGTTGGAAAAACTGTTTTTT
length: 15
D: TRBD1
J: TRBJ1-4
size: few
V: TRBV28

CDR3: CASSLTPGSGRAANEQFF
DNA: TGTGCCAGCAGCTTAACGCCCGGAAGCGGGAGGGCAGCCAATGAGCAGTTCTTC
length: 18
D: TRBD2
J: TRBJ2-1
size: few
V: TRBV7-3

CDR3: CASSQETSGDYNEQFF
DNA: TGCGCCAGCAGCCAAGAAACTAGCGGTGACTACAATGAGCAGTTCTTC
length: 16
D: TRBD2
J: TRBJ2-1
size: -
V: TRBV4-1

CDR3: CASSLWGVPPLGGEQYF
DNA: TGTGCCAGCAGCCTATGGGGGGTCCCGCCGCTTGGAGGGGAGCAGTACTTC
length: 17
D: -
J: TRBJ2-7
size: -
V: TRBV7-2

CDR3: CASSQDLDTPTHTDTQYF
DNA: TGCGCCAGCAGCCAAGATCTGGACACCCCAACACACACAGATACGCAGTATTTT
length: 18
D: -
J: TRBJ2-3
size: -
V: TRBV4-3

CDR3: CASSFSSGRRDTQYF
DNA: TGTGCCAGCAGTTTCTCTAGCGGGAGAAGAGATACGCAGTATTTT
length: 15
D: TRBD2
J: TRBJ2-3
size: -
V: TRBV28

CDR3: CASSPAAGVGVLSYNEQFF
DNA: TGTGCCAGCAGCCCGGCAGCGGGAGTGGGTGTTCTCTCCTACAATGAGCAGTTCTTC
length: 19
D: TRBD2
J: TRBJ2-1
size: -
V: TRBV7-3

CDR3: CASSLRGQGYNEQFF
DNA: TGTGCCAGCAGTTTACGAGGACAGGGCTACAATGAGCAGTTCTTC
length: 15
D: TRBD1
J: TRBJ2-1
size: -
V: TRBV28

CDR3: CASSSYTERDQPQHF
DNA: TGTGCCAGCAGTTCATACACGGAGAGGGATCAGCCCCAGCATTTT
length: 15
D: -
J: TRBJ1-5
size: few
V: TRBV27

CDR3: CASSPRTSFYEQYF
DNA: TGTGCCAGCAGCCCCCGGACTAGCTTCTACGAGCAGTACTTC
length: 14
D: TRBD2
J: TRBJ2-7
size: -
V: TRBV7-9

CDR3: CASSSGQGGETQYF
DNA: TGCGCCAGCAGCTCCGGACAGGGGGGAGAGACCCAGTACTTC
length: 14
D: TRBD1
J: TRBJ2-5
size: -
V: TRBV5-1

CDR3: CASSLLGSSYEQYF
DNA: TGTGCCAGCAGCCTCTTAGGGAGCTCCTACGAGCAGTACTTC
length: 14
D: -
J: TRBJ2-7
size: few
V: TRBV7-9

CDR3: CASSLGSPRVTDTQYF
DNA: TGTGCCAGCAGCTTAGGTTCGCCCCGAGTCACAGATACGCAGTATTTT
length: 16
D: -
J: TRBJ2-3
size: -
V: TRBV7-9

CDR3: CASSLPRASYNTGELFF
DNA: TGTGCCAGCAGTCTCCCCCGAGCTAGCTATAACACCGGGGAGCTGTTTTTT
length: 17
D: -
J: TRBJ2-2
size: -
V: TRBV28

CDR3: CSAAQTGMTYF
DNA: TGCAGTGCGGCACAAACAGGGATGACGTACTTC
length: 11
D: -
J: TRBJ2-7
size: -
V: TRBV20-1

CDR3: CASSPAAGDYYNEQFF
DNA: TGTGCCAGCAGTCCAGCAGCGGGGGACTATTACAATGAGCAGTTCTTC
length: 16
D: TRBD2
J: TRBJ2-1
size: -
V: TRBV27

CDR3: CASNLGGYGYTF
DNA: TGTGCCAGCAACCTGGGGGGGTATGGCTACACCTTC
length: 12
D: -
J: TRBJ1-2
size: -
V: TRBV4-2

CDR3: CASSQGTAPNTGELFF
DNA: TGTGCCAGCAGCCAGGGGACAGCCCCGAACACCGGGGAGCTGTTTTTT
length: 16
D: TRBD1
J: TRBJ2-2
size: -
V: TRBV28

CDR3: CASSLKTEYEQYF
DNA: TGTGCCAGCAGTTTGAAAACAGAATACGAGCAGTACTTC
length: 13
D: -
J: TRBJ2-7
size: -
V: TRBV27

CDR3: CASRDTGGITEAFF
DNA: TGTGCCAGCAGGGATACAGGGGGCATTACTGAAGCTTTCTTT
length: 14
D: TRBD1
J: TRBJ1-1
size: -
V: TRBV6-5

CDR3: CASSQDLVGLAGVSYEQYF
DNA: TGCGCCAGCAGCCAAGATCTTGTCGGACTAGCGGGAGTTTCCTACGAGCAGTACTTC
length: 19
D: TRBD2
J: TRBJ2-7
size: -
V: TRBV4-3

CDR3: CASRAGHTEAFF
DNA: TGTGCCAGCAGGGCAGGGCATACTGAAGCTTTCTTT
length: 12
D: -
J: TRBJ1-1
size: -
V: TRBV2

CDR3: CASSQGQGLNSPLHF
DNA: TGCGCCAGCAGCCAAGGACAGGGATTGAATTCACCCCTCCACTTT
length: 15
D: TRBD1
J: TRBJ1-6
size: -
V: TRBV4-1

CDR3: CASSQSGGTQYF
DNA: TGTGCCAGCAGCCAGAGCGGGGGTACGCAGTATTTT
length: 12
D: TRBD2
J: TRBJ2-3
size: once
V: TRBV11-1

CDR3: CASGTVNTEAFF
DNA: TGTGCCAGCGGGACAGTCAACACTGAAGCTTTCTTT
length: 12
D: TRBD1
J: TRBJ1-1
size: few
V: TRBV28

CDR3: CASSLSGNSYEQYF
DNA: TGTGCCAGCAGCTTGAGCGGGAACTCCTACGAGCAGTACTTC
length: 14
D: TRBD2
J: TRBJ2-7
size: -
V: TRBV7-2

CDR3: CAWSARDMSSQPQHF
DNA: TGTGCTTGGAGTGCCCGGGACATGTCATCTCAGCCCCAGCATTTT
length: 15
D: -
J: TRBJ1-5
size: -
V: TRBV30

CDR3: CAGGRRELYGYTF
DNA: TGTGCCGGTGGACGGAGGGAACTCTATGGCTACACCTTC
length: 13
D: -
J: TRBJ1-2
size: -
V: TRBV28

CDR3: CASSAGGRLNQPQHF
DNA: TGTGCCAGCAGCGCGGGGGGCAGGCTCAATCAGCCCCAGCATTTT
length: 15
D: -
J: TRBJ1-5
size: -
V: TRBV9

CDR3: CASSLSPSQALQYF
DNA: TGTGCCAGCAGCTTAAGCCCCAGCCAGGCGTTGCAGTACTTC
length: 14
D: -
J: TRBJ2-7
size: -
V: TRBV11-2

CDR3: CASQRESSYEQYF
DNA: TGTGCGAGCCAAAGGGAGTCGTCCTACGAGCAGTACTTC
length: 13
D: -
J: TRBJ2-7
size: -
V: TRBV6-5

CDR3: CASSVGQAANYGYTF
DNA: TGTGCCAGCAGCGTGGGACAGGCAGCTAACTATGGCTACACCTTC
length: 15
D: TRBD1
J: TRBJ1-2
size: -
V: TRBV9

CDR3: CASSYTTGYQPQHF
DNA: TGTGCCAGCAGTTACACCACAGGGTACCAGCCCCAGCATTTT
length: 14
D: -
J: TRBJ1-5
size: -
V: TRBV6-5

CDR3: CASSPLTGGPSSYEQYF
DNA: TGTGCCAGCTCACCGCTAACCGGGGGTCCTAGCTCCTACGAGCAGTACTTC
length: 17
D: -
J: TRBJ2-7
size: -
V: TRBV18

CDR3: CASSIGAYNEQFF
DNA: TGTGCCAGTAGTATCGGAGCCTACAATGAGCAGTTCTTC
length: 13
D: -
J: TRBJ2-1
size: few
V: TRBV19

CDR3: CASSLLGTSRDEQYF
DNA: TGTGCCAGCAGTTTATTAGGGACTAGCCGAGACGAGCAGTACTTC
length: 15
D: TRBD2
J: TRBJ2-7
size: once
V: TRBV27

CDR3: CASSFYGQGSYEQYF
DNA: TGTGCCAGCAGTTTTTACGGACAGGGCTCGTACGAGCAGTACTTC
length: 15
D: TRBD1
J: TRBJ2-7
size: -
V: TRBV6-1

CDR3: CASSHPGGYEQYF
DNA: TGTGCCAGTAGTCATCCGGGAGGCTACGAGCAGTACTTC
length: 13
D: TRBD2
J: TRBJ2-7
size: -
V: TRBV19

CDR3: CASSQAEETQYF
DNA: TGCGCCAGCAGCCAAGCTGAAGAGACCCAGTACTTC
length: 12
D: -
J: TRBJ2-5
size: once
V: TRBV4-1

CDR3: CASSNSVGSTGSAFF
DNA: TGCGCCAGCAGCAACAGCGTGGGGTCGACAGGGTCAGCTTTCTTT
length: 15
D: TRBD1
J: TRBJ1-1
size: -
V: TRBV5-1

CDR3: CASTAGRDSNQPQHF
DNA: TGTGCCAGCACTGCAGGGCGAGATAGCAATCAGCCCCAGCATTTT
length: 15
D: -
J: TRBJ1-5
size: -
V: TRBV6-6

CDR3: CASSDIRAGDQPQHF
DNA: TGTGCCAGCAGTGATATTAGGGCAGGGGACCAGCCCCAGCATTTT
length: 15
D: -
J: TRBJ1-5
size: few
V: TRBV6-1

CDR3: CASSFTGETYF
DNA: TGTGCCAGCAGCTTCACAGGCGAAACATATTTT
length: 11
D: -
J: TRBJ1-3
size: -
V: TRBV7-8

CDR3: CASSSWGVAGVEQYF
DNA: TGTGCCAGCAGCTCCTGGGGGGTTGCGGGAGTCGAGCAGTACTTC
length: 15
D: TRBD2
J: TRBJ2-7
size: -
V: TRBV11-1

CDR3: CASSDFGTANTIYF
DNA: TGTGCCAGCAGTGATTTTGGAACAGCAAACACCATATATTTT
length: 14
D: -
J: TRBJ1-3
size: -
V: TRBV6-1

CDR3: CASSGLAGGTRGDTQYF
DNA: TGTGCCAGCAGTGGACTAGCGGGAGGGACCCGTGGAGATACGCAGTATTTT
length: 17
D: TRBD2
J: TRBJ2-3
size: few
V: TRBV6-1

CDR3: CASSLFSATGGSDTQYF
DNA: TGCGCCAGCAGCTTGTTTTCCGCGACAGGGGGCTCAGATACGCAGTATTTT
length: 17
D: TRBD1
J: TRBJ2-3
size: few
V: TRBV5-1